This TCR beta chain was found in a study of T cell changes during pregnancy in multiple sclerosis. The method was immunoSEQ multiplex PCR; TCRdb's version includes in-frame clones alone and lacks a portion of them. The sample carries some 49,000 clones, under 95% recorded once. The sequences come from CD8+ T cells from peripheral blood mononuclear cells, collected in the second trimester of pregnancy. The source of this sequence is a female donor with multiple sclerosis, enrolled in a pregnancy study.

The CDR3 sequence is CASSQDRDFLTEAFF. DNA for the CDR3: TGCGCCAGCAGCCAAGACCGGGACTTCTTAACTGAAGCTTTCTTT. This chain uses TRBV4-1 with TRBJ1-1; D perhaps matches TRBD1 (5 bases). There are 15 residues in the CDR3. Germline V gives CDR1 MGHRA, CDR2 YSYEKL. The ends were cut back, 0 bases at V and 5 bases at J, with 13 bases in the middle.